Listed here are 19 T cell receptor beta chains from one sample, sequenced in a study of blood T cell repertoires in COVID-19 (dated by TCRdb to 2018 to 2020). To prepare the library, the immunoSEQ multiplex PCR assay was applied. TCRdb carries this immuneACCESS record with in-frame sequences only. Its versions omit some clonotypes, under half of them owing to an unresolved V gene in the studies checked, with the rest unexplained. The sample table lists 150,000 to 200,000 clones, around 79% of them with a count of one. The top ten constitute about 18% of the sample. The sample consisted of peripheral blood. The receptors derive from a man in his 60s with active or convalescent COVID-19.

The sample holds a few counts of this clone. A much larger clone lies a single base off, so this may be a read error. Additional DNA sequences in this sample encode the identical CDR3. This chain joins TRBV7-3 and TRBJ2-7; 12 bases map to TRBD1. The CDR3 spans 14 residues. Germline V gene sequence: CDR1 SGHTA, CDR2 FQGTGA. V gave up 5 bases and J gave up 4 bases; unmatched junction bases: 3. Here the CDR3 reads CASSPGQGAYEQYF. CDR3 DNA: TGTGCCAGCAGCCCGGGACAGGGGGCTTACGAGCAGTACTTC.

In this sample, this clone turned up a few times. The chain links TRBV7-2 to TRBJ2-7, with D hard to call. The V end lost 1 base, the J end lost 4 bases, and 11 bases lay between the germline ends. Germline V CDR1 and CDR2: SGHTA, FQGNSA. This CDR3 comprises 14 residues. CDR3 protein: CASSLVGSLYEQYF. The CDR3 DNA reads as TGTGCCAGCAGCTTAGTCGGTAGCCTATACGAGCAGTACTTC.

This clone has only a few counts. The chain carries TRBV28 and TRBJ2-7; D not certain. Germline V gene data show CDR1 as MDHEN and CDR2 as SYDVKM. The CDR3 is 11 residues long. Trimming shortened V by 6 bases and J by 3 bases, and 6 bases separated the two germline ends. CDR3 nucleotides: TGTGCCAGCAGGTCCCTCTACGAGCAGTACTTC. Residues: CASRSLYEQYF. The variable domain in full, with the rest retrieved from reference TRBV28 and TRBJ2-7, is DVKVTQSSRYLVKRTGEKVFLECVQDMDHENMFWYRQDPGLGLRLIYFSYDVKMKEKGDIPEGYSVSREKKERFSLILESASTNQTSMYLCASRSLYEQYFGPGTRLTVT.

The V and J genes are TRBV10-1 and TRBJ2-2; tentatively, D is TRBD1 (5 bases). Germline V gene data show CDR1 as WNHNN and CDR2 as SYGVQD (reference sequence). This CDR3 region has 16 residues. The V end was cut by 6 bases, the J end by 6 bases, with 20 bases between. This chain's CDR3 is CASSLHHPGPPGELFF. CDR3 coding DNA: TGCGCCAGCAGCCTCCATCACCCAGGGCCCCCCGGGGAGCTGTTTTTT.

The chain uses TRBV11-2 and TRBJ1-5, with D possibly TRBD1 on 5 matching bases. Trimming took 5 bases from V and 1 from J, leaving 12 bases between them. CDR1 is SGHAT, CDR2 FQNNGV, per germline. CDR3 length: 15 amino acids. CDR3 loop: CASSPGGSSNQPQHF. The CDR3 nucleotides read TGTGCCAGCAGCCCGGGGGGGAGCAGCAATCAGCCCCAGCATTTT.

The V call is TRBV5-1, the J call TRBJ2-5; 7 nucleotides agree with TRBD1. Trimming took 0 bases from V and 1 from J; bases not matched to a gene: 3. Germline CDR1 and CDR2: SGHRS and YFSETQ. The CDR3 extends over 15 amino acids. CDR3 residues: CASSLATGTQETQYF. In DNA form, the CDR3 reads TGCGCCAGCAGCTTGGCGACAGGGACCCAAGAGACCCAGTACTTC.

The CDR3 spells CSVRGHLVGQETQYF. In nucleotides, the CDR3 is TGCAGCGTTAGGGGACACCTAGTAGGCCAAGAGACCCAGTACTTC. V is TRBV29-1 and J is TRBJ2-5; weak D call: TRBD1 (6 bases). The CDR3 has 15 residues. The V gene's germline CDR1 is SQVTM and CDR2 ANQGSEA. The V end was cut by 5 bases, the J end by 1 base, with 17 bases between.

The chain combines TRBV6-5 with TRBJ1-1, with TRBD1 matching over 11 bases. The CDR3 runs 15 residues. Germline values: CDR1 MNHEY, CDR2 SVGAGI. Trimming cost V 6 bases and J 1 base; bases outside gene matches: 4. The CDR3: CASRGQGAGNTEAFF. The CDR3 nucleotides are TGTGCCAGCAGAGGACAGGGGGCTGGGAACACTGAAGCTTTCTTT.

This clone was seen just once. The chain employs TRBV6-2 or TRBV6-3 and TRBJ1-2; 7 nucleotides match TRBD1. CDR3 size: 14 residues. The germline V gene encodes CDR1 MNHEY and CDR2 SVGEGT. V lost 2 bases and J lost 4; bases outside the gene matches: 4. CDR3 loop: CASSYGNRGYGYTF. Written as DNA, the CDR3 is TGTGCCAGCAGTTACGGCAACAGGGGCTATGGCTACACCTTC.

CDR3 sequence reads: CASSLKGTKKGPYEQYF. CDR3 DNA sequence: TGTGCCAGCAGTTTAAAGGGGACTAAGAAGGGACCCTACGAGCAGTACTTC. The chain couples TRBV27 to TRBJ2-7, with TRBD2 matching over 7 bases. Losses at the gene ends were 2 bases for V and 2 bases for J; bases not matched to a gene: 12. Germline V gene lookup returns CDR1 MNHEY and CDR2 SMNVEV (reference sequence). The CDR3 has 17 residues.

In this sample, this clone turned up a few times. This sequence joins TRBV19 and TRBJ1-3; 7 nucleotides line up with TRBD1. The V gene's germline CDR1 is LNHDA and CDR2 SQIVND (reference sequence). This CDR3 region has 15 residues. V lost 3 bases, J lost 1 base, and 3 bases stayed unmatched. CDR3 residues: CASSIDRVSGNTIYF. DNA for the CDR3: TGTGCCAGTAGTATCGACAGGGTGTCTGGAAACACCATATATTTT.

V gene TRBV29-1 combines with J gene TRBJ1-1; the D gene is possibly TRBD1 (5 bases). Germline V gene lookup returns CDR1 SQVTM and CDR2 ANQGSEA. CDR3 length equals 13 residues. V shed 1 base and J shed 11 bases, with 17 bases lying between them. DNA of the CDR3: TGCAGCGTTGAAGGTGGGAGGACACTGATGGCTTTCTTT. Translated: CSVEGGRTLMAFF.

The chain couples TRBV12-3 or TRBV12-4 to TRBJ2-3, with D perhaps TRBD1 (6 bases). This CDR3 contains 13 residues. Trimming removed 7 bases at V and 1 base at J, with 9 bases between. The CDR3: CASMDSGTDTQYF. The CDR3 DNA reads as TGTGCCAGCATGGACAGCGGCACAGATACGCAGTATTTT.

This clone turned up a few times. This chain links TRBV10-3 with TRBJ2-1, with 9 bases aligning to TRBD2. This CDR3 contains 14 residues. The junction had 7 bases not matched to a gene; V was cut back by 7 bases and J by 6 bases. CDR1 is ENHRY and CDR2 is SYGVKD in the germline V gene. The CDR3 DNA follows: TGTGCCATCAAAATGCTAGCGGGAAGCAATGAGCAGTTCTTC. It codes for CAIKMLAGSNEQFF.

The chain combines TRBV9 with TRBJ2-2; TRBD2 agrees at 9 bases. V lost 4 bases, J lost 5 bases, and 6 bases stayed unmatched. CDR1 is SGDLS and CDR2 is YYNGEE in the germline V gene. This CDR3 is built from 15 residues. The CDR3 is CASSLLAGQTGELFF. DNA for the CDR3: TGTGCCAGCAGCTTACTAGCGGGTCAAACCGGGGAGCTGTTTTTT.

This clone was counted a few times. The chain employs TRBV14 and TRBJ2-7; D is unclear. In germline, CDR1 is SGHDN, CDR2 FVKESK. The germline V and J ends were trimmed by 6 bases and 1 base, with 10 bases remaining between them. The CDR3 has 13 amino acids. CDR3 DNA sequence: TGTGCCAGCAGACCCTCGGGTTCCTACGAGCAGTACTTC. It specifies CASRPSGSYEQYF.

The rearrangement joins TRBV28 to TRBJ2-5; D is possibly TRBD2 (5 bases). The CDR3 consists of 12 residues. The germline V and J ends were trimmed by 6 bases and 2 bases, with 7 bases remaining between them. The germline V gene encodes CDR1 MDHEN and CDR2 SYDVKM. The CDR3 reads CASRDFQETQYF. The CDR3 DNA sequence: TGTGCCAGCAGGGACTTTCAAGAGACCCAGTACTTC.

The rearrangement uses TRBV4-1 and TRBJ1-5; D not certain. CDR1 MGHRA and CDR2 YSYEKL come from the germline V gene. The CDR3 covers 15 residues. The ends were cut back, 6 bases at V and 0 bases at J, with 12 bases in the middle. CDR3 bases: TGCGCCAGCAGAGACTATAGAGTTAGCAATCAGCCCCAGCATTTT. It translates to CASRDYRVSNQPQHF.

V usage is TRBV11-2 and J usage is TRBJ1-6; 8 bases line up with TRBD1. The CDR3 is 15 residues long. The V segment lost 5 bases and the J segment 7 bases; nucleotides outside the gene matches: 7. The germline V gene has CDR1 SGHAT and CDR2 FQNNGV. Here the CDR3 DNA reads TGTGCCAGCAGCCCCAGGACAGGGAACAATTCACCCCTCCACTTT. It translates to CASSPRTGNNSPLHF.